This T cell receptor beta chain emerged from a study of control samples from healthy donors and cancer patients. Using immunoSEQ multiplex PCR, the repertoire was profiled, and TCRdb retains in-frame clones only, with some absent. The table shows 200,000 or so clones, with around 94% occurring only once. This clone was detected a few times. The sample consisted of blood. The sequence came from a man aged 45-60 years in good health.

The DNA for the CDR3 is TGTGCCAGCAGCAAAGACGGTTCAGGGGGTCGCATTTCAGGGATCCAGTACTTC. Amino acids: CASSKDGSGGRISGIQYF. The chain combines TRBV21-1 with TRBJ2-5; the D call of TRBD1 is as the table states it, not checked on the DNA. TRBV21-1 is termed a pseudogene. The CDR3 covers 18 residues.